This entry describes one T cell receptor beta chain. The antigen is unknown. The CDR3 length is 16 residues. V dropped 4 bases and J dropped 0; count of bases not matched to a gene: 3. From germline, CDR1 is KGHSH and CDR2 LQKENI. The protocol was immunoSEQ multiplex PCR, while the TCRdb copy is restricted to in-frame clones and leaves out a portion. This repertoire shows hundreds of thousands of clones, roughly four fifths found once; its top ten account for around 12%. The sample is drawn from a study of shared clonotypes between healthy human individuals. Study results and caveats: Having only a few donors restricted how much genetic and exposure-history diversity was captured.

The V call is TRBV18, the J call TRBJ2-1; TRBD1 agrees at 10 bases. Sequenced material: PBMCs. The receptor's source is a woman aged 40 to 55 in good health. Some clones in this sample may be carry-over from other donors' samples. The CDR3 coding sequence is TGTGCCAGCTCACAAAGGACAGGGGGCTCCTACAATGAGCAGTTCTTC. Its translation: CASSQRTGGSYNEQFF.